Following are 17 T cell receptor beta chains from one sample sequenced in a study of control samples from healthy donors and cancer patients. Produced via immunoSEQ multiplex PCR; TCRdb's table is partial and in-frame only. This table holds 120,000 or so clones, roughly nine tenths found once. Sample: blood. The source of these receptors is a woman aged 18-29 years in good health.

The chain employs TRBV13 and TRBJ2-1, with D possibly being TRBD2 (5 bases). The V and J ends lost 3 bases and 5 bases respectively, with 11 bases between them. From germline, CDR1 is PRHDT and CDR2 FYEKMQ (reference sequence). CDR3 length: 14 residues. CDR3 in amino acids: CASSFGLYNNEQFF. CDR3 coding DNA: TGTGCCAGCAGCTTTGGACTTTACAACAATGAGCAGTTCTTC.

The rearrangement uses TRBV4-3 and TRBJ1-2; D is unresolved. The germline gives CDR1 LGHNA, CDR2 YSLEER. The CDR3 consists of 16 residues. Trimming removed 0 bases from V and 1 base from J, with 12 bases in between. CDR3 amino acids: CASSQDVVVNNYGYTF. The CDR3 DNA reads TGCGCCAGCAGCCAAGACGTGGTGGTTAATAACTATGGCTACACCTTC.

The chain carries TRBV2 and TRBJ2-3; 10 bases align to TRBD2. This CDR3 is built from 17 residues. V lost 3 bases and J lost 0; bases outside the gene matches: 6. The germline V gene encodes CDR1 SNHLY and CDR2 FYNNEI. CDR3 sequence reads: CASSDPSGGRSTDTQYF. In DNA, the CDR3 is TGTGCCAGCAGTGACCCTAGCGGGGGTCGGAGCACAGATACGCAGTATTTT.

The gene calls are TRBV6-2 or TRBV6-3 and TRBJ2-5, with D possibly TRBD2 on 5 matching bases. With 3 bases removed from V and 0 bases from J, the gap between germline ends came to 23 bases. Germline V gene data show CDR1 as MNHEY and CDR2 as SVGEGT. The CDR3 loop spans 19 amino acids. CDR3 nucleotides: TGTGCCAGCAGTTATGTCTGGATACTTGGACTCAGGTACCAAGAGACCCAGTACTTC. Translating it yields CASSYVWILGLRYQETQYF.

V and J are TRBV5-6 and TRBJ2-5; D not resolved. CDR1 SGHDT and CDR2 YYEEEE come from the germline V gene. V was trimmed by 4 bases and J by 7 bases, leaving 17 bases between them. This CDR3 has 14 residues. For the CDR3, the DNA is TGTGCCAGCAGCCCGGACCGGATAGGCGGGACCCAGTACTTC. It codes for CASSPDRIGGTQYF.

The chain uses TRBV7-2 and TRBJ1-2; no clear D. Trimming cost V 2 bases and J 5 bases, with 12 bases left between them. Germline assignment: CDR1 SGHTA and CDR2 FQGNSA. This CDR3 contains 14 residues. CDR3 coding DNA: TGTGCCAGCAGCTTACGGGGTTTGGAGTATGGCTACACCTTC. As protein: CASSLRGLEYGYTF. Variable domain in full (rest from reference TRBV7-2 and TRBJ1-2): GAGVSQSPSNKVTEKGKDVELRCDPISGHTALYWYRQSLGQGLEFLIYFQGNSAPDKSGLPSDRFSAERTGGSVSTLTIQRTQQEDSAVYLCASSLRGLEYGYTFGSGTRLTVV.

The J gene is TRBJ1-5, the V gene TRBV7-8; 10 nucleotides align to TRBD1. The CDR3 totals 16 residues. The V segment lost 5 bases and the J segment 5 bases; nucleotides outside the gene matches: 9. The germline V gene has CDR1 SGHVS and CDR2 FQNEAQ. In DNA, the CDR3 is TGTGCCAGCAGCGTCATCCCCGGGACAGGGGATCAGCCCCAGCATTTT. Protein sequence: CASSVIPGTGDQPQHF.

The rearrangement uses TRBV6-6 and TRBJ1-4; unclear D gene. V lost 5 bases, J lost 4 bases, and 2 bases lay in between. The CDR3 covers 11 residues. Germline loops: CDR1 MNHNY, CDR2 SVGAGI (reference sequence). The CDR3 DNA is TGTGCCAGCAGTGTTAATGAAAAACTGTTTTTT. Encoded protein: CASSVNEKLFF.

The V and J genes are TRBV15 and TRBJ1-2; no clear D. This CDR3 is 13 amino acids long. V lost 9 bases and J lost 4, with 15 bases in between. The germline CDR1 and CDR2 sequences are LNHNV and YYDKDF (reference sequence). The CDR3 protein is CATNDVLLYGYTF. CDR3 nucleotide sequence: TGTGCCACTAATGACGTACTGCTCTATGGCTACACCTTC.

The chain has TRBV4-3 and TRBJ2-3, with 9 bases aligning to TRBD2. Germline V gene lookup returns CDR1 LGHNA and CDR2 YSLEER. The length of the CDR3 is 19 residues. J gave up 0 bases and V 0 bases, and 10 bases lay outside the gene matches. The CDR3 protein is CASSQEIAGVRFSTDTQYF. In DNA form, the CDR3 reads TGCGCCAGCAGCCAAGAGATAGCGGGGGTCCGCTTTAGCACAGATACGCAGTATTTT.

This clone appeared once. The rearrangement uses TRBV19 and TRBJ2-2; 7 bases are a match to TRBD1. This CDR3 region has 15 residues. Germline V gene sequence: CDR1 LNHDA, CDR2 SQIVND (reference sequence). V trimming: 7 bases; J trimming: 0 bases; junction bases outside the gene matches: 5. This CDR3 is CASTSGTANTGELFF. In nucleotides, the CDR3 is TGTGCCAGTACCTCCGGGACAGCGAACACCGGGGAGCTGTTTTTT.

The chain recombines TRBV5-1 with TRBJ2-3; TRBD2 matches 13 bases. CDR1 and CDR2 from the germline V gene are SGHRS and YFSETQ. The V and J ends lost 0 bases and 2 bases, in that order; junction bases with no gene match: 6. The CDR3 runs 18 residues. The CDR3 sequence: CASSLGLAGGRSTDTQYF. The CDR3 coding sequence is TGCGCCAGCAGCTTGGGACTAGCGGGGGGCCGATCCACAGATACGCAGTATTTT.

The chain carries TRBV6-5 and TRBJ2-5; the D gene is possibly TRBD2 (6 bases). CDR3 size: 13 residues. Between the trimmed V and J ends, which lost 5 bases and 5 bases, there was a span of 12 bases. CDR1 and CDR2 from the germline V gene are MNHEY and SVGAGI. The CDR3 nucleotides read TGTGCCAGCAGTATGAGACGGGGGGAGACCCAGTACTTC. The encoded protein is CASSMRRGETQYF.

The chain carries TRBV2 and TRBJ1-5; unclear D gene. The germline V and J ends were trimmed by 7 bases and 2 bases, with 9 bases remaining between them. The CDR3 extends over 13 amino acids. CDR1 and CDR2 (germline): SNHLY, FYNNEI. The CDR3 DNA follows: TGTGCCAGCACTCCGAGTCGCAATCAGCCCCAGCATTTT. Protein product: CASTPSRNQPQHF.

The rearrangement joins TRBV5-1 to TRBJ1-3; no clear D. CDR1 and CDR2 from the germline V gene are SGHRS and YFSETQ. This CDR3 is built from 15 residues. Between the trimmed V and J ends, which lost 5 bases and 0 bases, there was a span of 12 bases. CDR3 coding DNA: TGCGCCAGCAGGAGGCAGATCACCTCTGGAAACACCATATATTTT. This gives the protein CASRRQITSGNTIYF. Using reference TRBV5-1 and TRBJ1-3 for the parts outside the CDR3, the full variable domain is KAGVTQTPRYLIKTRGQQVTLSCSPISGHRSVSWYQQTPGQGLQFLFEYFSETQRNKGNFPGRFSGRQFSNSRSEMNVSTLELGDSALYLCASRRQITSGNTIYFGEGSWLTVV.

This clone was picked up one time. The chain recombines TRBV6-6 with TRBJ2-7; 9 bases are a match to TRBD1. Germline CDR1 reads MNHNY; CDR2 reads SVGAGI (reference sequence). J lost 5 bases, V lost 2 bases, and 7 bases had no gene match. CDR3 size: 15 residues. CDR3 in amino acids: CASSYGQGRMDEQYF. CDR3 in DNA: TGTGCCAGCAGTTACGGACAGGGGAGAATGGACGAGCAGTACTTC.

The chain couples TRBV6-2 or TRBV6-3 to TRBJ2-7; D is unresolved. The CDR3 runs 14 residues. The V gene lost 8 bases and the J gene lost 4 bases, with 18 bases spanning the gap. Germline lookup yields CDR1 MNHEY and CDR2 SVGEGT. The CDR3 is CASCPTPAGYEQYF. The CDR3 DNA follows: TGTGCCAGCTGCCCTACACCGGCTGGGTACGAGCAGTACTTC.